A single sample gave rise to the 21 T cell receptor beta chains below, sequenced in a study of T-cell memory formation after mild COVID-19. Using its own MiXCR run on the 5' RACE reads, TCRdb lists one record per CDR3 protein. Of about 400,000 distinct CDR3 sequences in the sample, roughly 15% are singletons; the top ten hold roughly a fifth. Input material: PBMCs or a T cell subset sorted from them (not recorded which). These receptor sequences come from a man aged 18 to 29 who had mild COVID-19 (a few samples of this study predate the infection). Cell type and time point are not known.

This clonotype was detected a few times. The chain uses TRBV7-2 and TRBJ2-1; tentatively, D is TRBD1 (5 bases). Deletions cut 1 base from V and 11 bases from J, with 18 bases between. This CDR3 has 15 residues. Germline CDR1 reads SGHTA; CDR2 reads FQGNSA. CDR3 region: CASSLGRAWAGKQFF. For the CDR3, the DNA is TGTGCCAGCAGCTTAGGCAGGGCCTGGGCAGGTAAGCAGTTCTTC.

This chain links TRBV6-1 with TRBJ1-1; 10 positions agree with TRBD1. Germline values: CDR1 MNHNS, CDR2 SASEGT. The trim removed 5 bases at V and 3 bases at J, leaving 15 bases unmatched. The CDR3 consists of 18 residues. As DNA, the CDR3 is TGTGCCAGCAGTTCACCCTCCCGGGACAGGGGACTTCACACTGAAGCTTTCTTT. Translation gives CASSSPSRDRGLHTEAFF.

Written as DNA, the CDR3 is TGTGCCAGCAGCCCCGTCAGAGATACGCAGTATTTT. Translated, it gives CASSPVRDTQYF. The chain employs TRBV11-2 and TRBJ2-3, with D uncertain. CDR3 length: 12 residues. CDR1 SGHAT and CDR2 FQNNGV come from the germline V gene. V was trimmed by 5 bases and J by 5 bases, leaving 8 bases between them.

This clonotype has at least ten counts. The rearrangement links TRBV25-1 to TRBJ2-5; 10 positions match TRBD1. The CDR3 is 16 residues long. Germline CDR1 is MGHDK and CDR2 is SYGVNS. V shed 4 bases, J shed 3 bases, and the junction held 8 bases outside the gene matches. This CDR3 is CASSASTGQGKETQYF. The CDR3 DNA sequence: TGTGCCAGCAGTGCATCAACGGGACAGGGGAAAGAGACCCAGTACTTC.

The chain couples TRBV7-2 to TRBJ1-6, with D hard to call. CDR1 is SGHTA and CDR2 is FQGNSA in the germline V gene. The CDR3 loop spans 14 amino acids. The V and J ends lost 3 bases and 10 bases respectively, with 13 bases between them. The CDR3 sequence: CASSLRWDRSPLHF. The CDR3, as DNA: TGTGCCAGCAGCTTGAGGTGGGATAGGTCACCCCTCCACTTT.

This clonotype appeared many times. This chain uses TRBV9 with TRBJ2-3; the D is unclear. CDR3 length equals 11 residues. The germline gives CDR1 SGDLS, CDR2 YYNGEE. V dropped 0 bases and J dropped 5 bases, with 1 base sitting between them. CDR3 coding DNA: TGTGCCAGCAGCGTAGGAGATACGCAGTATTTT. Translation gives CASSVGDTQYF.

The chain links TRBV7-3 to TRBJ2-3, with D perhaps TRBD1 (5 bases). Germline values: CDR1 SGHTA, CDR2 FQGTGA. Trimming took off 2 bases at V and 3 bases at J, with 12 bases between the two ends. The CDR3 consists of 15 residues. The CDR3 DNA reads TGTGCCAGCAGCTTAGGGGCAGGCAGGACAGATACGCAGTATTTT. Translation: CASSLGAGRTDTQYF.

This clonotype was seen ten or more times. The chain has TRBV20-1 and TRBJ2-6; TRBD1 might be the D (6 bases). Germline CDR1 reads DFQATT; CDR2 reads SNEGSKA (reference sequence). Trimming took off 6 bases at V and 4 bases at J, with 13 bases between the two ends. The CDR3 totals 14 residues. The CDR3 region is CSAIRTEGANVLTF. Here the CDR3 DNA reads TGCAGTGCCATCCGGACAGAGGGGGCCAACGTCCTGACTTTC.

This clonotype was recorded a few times. This chain joins TRBV6-2 or TRBV6-3 and TRBJ1-1, with D possibly TRBD1 on 5 matching bases. This CDR3 spans 17 amino acids. The V end lost 0 bases, the J end lost 2 bases, and 16 bases lay between the germline ends. CDR1 and CDR2 (germline): MNHEY, SVGEGT. DNA of the CDR3: TGTGCCAGCAGTTACTCGACCAGGGAGGCAGAAAACACTGAAGCTTTCTTT. Translated, it gives CASSYSTREAENTEAFF.

This clonotype has more than one count but fewer than ten. The rearrangement uses TRBV19 and TRBJ1-5; tentatively, D is TRBD1 (6 bases). With 3 bases removed from V and 6 bases from J, the gap between germline ends came to 9 bases. CDR3 length: 13 amino acids. Germline CDR1 is LNHDA and CDR2 is SQIVND (reference sequence). The CDR3 DNA reads TGTGCCAGTAGTATTCGGGGGCCTCAGCCCCAGCATTTT. It translates to CASSIRGPQPQHF. Using reference TRBV19 and TRBJ1-5 for the parts outside the CDR3, the full variable domain is DGGITQSPKYLFRKEGQNVTLSCEQNLNHDAMYWYRQDPGQGLRLIYYSQIVNDFQKGDIAEGYSVSREKKESFPLTVTSAQKNPTAFYLCASSIRGPQPQHFGDGTRLSIL.

The V gene is TRBV7-2, the J gene TRBJ2-7; the match to TRBD2 covers 10 bases. With 1 base clipped from V and 3 bases from J, the junction kept 3 bases outside the gene matches. Germline V gives CDR1 SGHTA, CDR2 FQGNSA. The CDR3 is made up of 15 amino acids. The CDR3 spells CASSLVPSGGYEQYV. Here the CDR3 DNA reads TGTGCCAGCAGCTTAGTGCCTAGCGGGGGCTACGAGCAGTACGTC.

This clonotype was observed a handful of times. The rearrangement uses TRBV5-1 and TRBJ2-3; D uncertain. CDR3 length equals 15 residues. V lost 3 bases to trimming and J lost 0 bases, with 11 bases between them. Looked up from germline, CDR1 is SGHRS and CDR2 is YFSETQ. CDR3 residues: CASSWSVSSTDTQYF. DNA for the CDR3: TGCGCCAGCAGCTGGTCCGTTTCTAGCACAGATACGCAGTATTTT. Using reference TRBV5-1 and TRBJ2-3 for the parts outside the CDR3, the full variable domain is KAGVTQTPRYLIKTRGQQVTLSCSPISGHRSVSWYQQTPGQGLQFLFEYFSETQRNKGNFPGRFSGRQFSNSRSEMNVSTLELGDSALYLCASSWSVSSTDTQYFGPGTRLTVL.

This sequence joins TRBV11-2 and TRBJ2-3; 8 nucleotides match TRBD2. The CDR3 has 18 residues. The V gene's germline CDR1 is SGHAT and CDR2 FQNNGV. Losses at the gene ends were 0 bases for V and 2 bases for J; bases not matched to a gene: 10. The CDR3 sequence: CASSLEGAGAVNTDTQYF. CDR3 DNA: TGTGCCAGCAGCTTAGAAGGAGCGGGGGCCGTAAACACAGATACGCAGTATTTT.

This clonotype was detected many times. This chain links TRBV5-1 with TRBJ2-7; weak D call: TRBD2 (6 bases). V lost 0 bases and J 2 bases, leaving 9 bases between the germline ends. The CDR3 covers 14 residues. The germline CDR1 and CDR2 sequences are SGHRS and YFSETQ. CDR3 coding DNA: TGCGCCAGCAGCTTGGGATGGGGGGCCTACGAGCAGTACTTC. It specifies CASSLGWGAYEQYF.

This clonotype came up a few times. J is TRBJ2-3 and V is TRBV7-2, with 9 bases aligning to TRBD2. The CDR3 is made up of 14 amino acids. Germline lookup yields CDR1 SGHTA and CDR2 FQGNSA. V was pared by 6 bases and J by 2 bases, with 3 bases of the junction left unmatched. The CDR3 spells CASRTSGYTDTQYF. Here the CDR3 DNA reads TGTGCCAGCAGGACTAGCGGATACACAGATACGCAGTATTTT.

CDR3 sequence reads: CASSPGTAAGETQYF. DNA of the CDR3: TGTGCCAGCAGCCCGGGGACAGCTGCCGGAGAGACCCAGTACTTC. The chain links TRBV7-2 to TRBJ2-5; 7 bases agree with TRBD1. CDR1 SGHTA and CDR2 FQGNSA come from the germline V gene. This CDR3 is 15 amino acids long. V lost 5 bases and J lost 4; bases outside the gene matches: 10.

The rearrangement joins TRBV20-1 to TRBJ2-7, with D possibly matching TRBD1 (6 bases). Trimming shortened V by 4 bases and J by 0 bases, and 10 bases separated the two germline ends. CDR3 size: 13 residues. CDR1 and CDR2 (germline): DFQATT, SNEGSKA (reference sequence). Written as DNA, the CDR3 is TGCAGTGCTATGACAGGAACCTCCTACGAGCAGTACTTC. This gives the protein CSAMTGTSYEQYF.

The chain combines TRBV4-1 with TRBJ2-1; weak D call: TRBD2 (7 bases). V was pared by 0 bases and J by 0 bases, with 21 bases between. This CDR3 has 20 residues. In germline, CDR1 is MGHRA, CDR2 YSYEKL. CDR3 amino acids: CASSQEWVSGGPSSYNEQFF. The DNA for the CDR3 is TGCGCCAGCAGCCAAGAGTGGGTTTCGGGGGGCCCGAGCTCCTACAATGAGCAGTTCTTC.

The CDR3 region has the DNA TGTGCCAGCAGTTACGGGGACATACCCGGGGAGCTGTTTTTT. It codes for CASSYGDIPGELFF. The chain combines TRBV6-6 with TRBJ2-2; D is possibly TRBD1 (6 bases). The CDR3 is 14 amino acids. CDR1 and CDR2 (germline): MNHNY, SVGAGI (reference sequence). Trimming left V 2 bases short and J 6 bases short, with 10 bases between.

This chain links TRBV5-5 with TRBJ2-1, with 7 bases identical to TRBD2. Germline V gives CDR1 SGHKS, CDR2 YYEKEE (reference sequence). The ends lost 0 bases at V and 7 bases at J; junction bases unmatched: 10. CDR3 size: 16 residues. This CDR3 reads CASSLAYGGERNEQFF. The CDR3 DNA reads TGTGCCAGCAGCTTGGCCTATGGGGGGGAGAGGAATGAGCAGTTCTTC.

The table lists this clonotype with a few counts. This rearrangement joins TRBV29-1 to TRBJ2-1, with 8 bases that match TRBD2. J was trimmed by 8 bases and V by 7 bases; bases with no gene match: 10. The CDR3 is made up of 13 amino acids. Germline loops: CDR1 SQVTM, CDR2 ANQGSEA. In DNA form, the CDR3 reads TGCAGCGGACGGGGGGGCCAAGGCGATGAGCAGTTCTTC. It is translated as CSGRGGQGDEQFF.